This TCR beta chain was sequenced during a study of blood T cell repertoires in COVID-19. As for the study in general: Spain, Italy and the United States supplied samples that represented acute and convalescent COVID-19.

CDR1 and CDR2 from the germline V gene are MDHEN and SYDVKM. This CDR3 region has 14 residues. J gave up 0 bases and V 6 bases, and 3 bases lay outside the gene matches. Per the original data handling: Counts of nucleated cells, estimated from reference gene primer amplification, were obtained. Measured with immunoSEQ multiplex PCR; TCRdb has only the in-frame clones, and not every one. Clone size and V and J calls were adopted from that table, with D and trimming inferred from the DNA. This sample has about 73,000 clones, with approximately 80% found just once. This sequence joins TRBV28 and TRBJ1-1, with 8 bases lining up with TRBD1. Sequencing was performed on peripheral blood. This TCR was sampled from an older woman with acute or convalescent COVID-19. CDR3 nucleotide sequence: TGTGCCAGCAGGCCAGGGGGCCTGAACACTGAAGCTTTCTTT. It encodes CASRPGGLNTEAFF.